This is a list of T cell receptor beta chains from one sample in a study of OX40 agonist ivuxolimab in advanced cancers. Here immunoSEQ multiplex PCR was the method, and the copy in TCRdb shows in-frame clones only, minus some. The sample consists of roughly 17,000 clones, roughly 85% of them appearing once. The sample was CD4+ or CD8+ T cells sorted from blood, taken in a trial of the OX40 agonist ivuxolimab. These receptors came from an adult with an advanced solid tumor such as melanoma, head and neck, liver or kidney cancer. Each CDR3 is given with its conserved first and last residue.

v_gene: TRBV2; j_gene: TRBJ2-7; CDR3aa: CASGQVHSGAREQYF
v_gene: TRBV7-9; j_gene: TRBJ1-4; CDR3aa: CASSFPGQAINEKLFF
v_gene: TRBV7-7; j_gene: TRBJ2-6; CDR3aa: CASSRRPVPQSRANVLTF
v_gene: TRBV27; j_gene: TRBJ2-7; CDR3aa: CASSLSNPSFSYEQYF
v_gene: TRBV7-7; j_gene: TRBJ2-6; CDR3aa: CASSGVRPQSRANVLTF
v_gene: TRBV9; j_gene: TRBJ2-1; CDR3aa: CASSVVGGRGVEQFF
v_gene: TRBV13; j_gene: TRBJ1-1; CDR3aa: CASSLGRQGVPGNTEAFF
v_gene: TRBV15; j_gene: TRBJ1-2; CDR3aa: CATSREAGYGYTF
v_gene: TRBV7-9; j_gene: TRBJ1-1; CDR3aa: CASSPGGMNTEAFF
v_gene: TRBV7-8; j_gene: TRBJ2-3; CDR3aa: CASSFGVTDTQYF
v_gene: TRBV2; j_gene: TRBJ2-2; CDR3aa: CASMQGTTTGELFF
v_gene: TRBV6-5; j_gene: TRBJ2-1; CDR3aa: CASSYSLDYNEQFF
v_gene: TRBV4-1; j_gene: TRBJ2-1; CDR3aa: CASRRERESAEQFF
v_gene: TRBV6-6; j_gene: TRBJ1-2; CDR3aa: CASKGGYGYTF
v_gene: TRBV5-6; j_gene: TRBJ2-1; CDR3aa: CASSLSTGGVGIYNEQFF
v_gene: TRBV6-5; j_gene: TRBJ2-3; CDR3aa: CASSYNEDTQYF
v_gene: TRBV19; j_gene: TRBJ2-1; CDR3aa: CAARTGGNEQFF
v_gene: TRBV7-9; j_gene: TRBJ2-1; CDR3aa: CASSIAGGYNEQFF
v_gene: TRBV9; j_gene: TRBJ1-4; CDR3aa: CASSPQVRGNEKLFF
v_gene: TRBV5-6; j_gene: TRBJ2-5; CDR3aa: CASSWRGETQYF
v_gene: TRBV7-9; j_gene: TRBJ2-7; CDR3aa: CASSSRPGQGTYEQYF
v_gene: TRBV27; j_gene: TRBJ2-1; CDR3aa: CASGLINEQFF
v_gene: TRBV9; j_gene: TRBJ2-3; CDR3aa: CASSVGDPDTQYF
v_gene: TRBV2; j_gene: TRBJ1-1; CDR3aa: CASIQGGYTEAFF
v_gene: TRBV6-4; j_gene: TRBJ2-7; CDR3aa: CASRRGVVEQYF
v_gene: TRBV28; j_gene: TRBJ1-3; CDR3aa: CASSSRGGAGNTIYF
v_gene: TRBV12-5; j_gene: TRBJ2-5; CDR3aa: CASGFRIETQYF
v_gene: TRBV4-1; j_gene: TRBJ2-7; CDR3aa: CASSQATSGTYEQYF
v_gene: TRBV11-2; j_gene: TRBJ2-3; CDR3aa: CASSLGQDSTDTQYF
v_gene: TRBV14; j_gene: TRBJ2-1; CDR3aa: CASSQGTSGSYEQFF
v_gene: TRBV11-3; j_gene: TRBJ2-2; CDR3aa: CASSLRGIYTGELFF
v_gene: TRBV5-4; j_gene: TRBJ1-2; CDR3aa: CASSLKMTQYYGYTF
v_gene: TRBV4-1; j_gene: TRBJ2-2; CDR3aa: CASSALAELFF
v_gene: TRBV6-1; j_gene: TRBJ2-7; CDR3aa: CASSGKGEQYF
v_gene: TRBV19; j_gene: TRBJ2-7; CDR3aa: CASGGASSYEQYF
v_gene: TRBV7-9; j_gene: TRBJ1-3; CDR3aa: CASSPQGFRPGNTIYF
v_gene: TRBV5-4; j_gene: TRBJ1-1; CDR3aa: CASSPLAPNTEAFF
v_gene: TRBV19; j_gene: TRBJ2-5; CDR3aa: CASSSWDHNQETQYF
v_gene: TRBV2; j_gene: TRBJ2-5; CDR3aa: CASRGGDEETQYF
v_gene: TRBV6-4; j_gene: TRBJ1-2; CDR3aa: CASSRDQGDRGYTF
v_gene: TRBV25-1; j_gene: TRBJ1-1; CDR3aa: CASRMNTEAFF
v_gene: TRBV20-1; j_gene: TRBJ2-1; CDR3aa: CSARRGYEQFF
v_gene: TRBV7-9; j_gene: TRBJ2-7; CDR3aa: CASSNYYYEQYF
v_gene: TRBV7-6; j_gene: TRBJ2-3; CDR3aa: CASSQTEATTDTQYF
v_gene: TRBV7-9; j_gene: TRBJ2-7; CDR3aa: CASRLGMGEQYF
v_gene: TRBV7-9; j_gene: TRBJ1-2; CDR3aa: CASSFGDKRSYTF
v_gene: TRBV11-3; j_gene: TRBJ2-3; CDR3aa: CASTGAGRTDTQYF
v_gene: TRBV27; j_gene: TRBJ2-7; CDR3aa: CASSGDFHSYEQYF
v_gene: TRBV4-2; j_gene: TRBJ2-3; CDR3aa: CASSQGFRLETQYF
v_gene: TRBV28; j_gene: TRBJ2-1; CDR3aa: CASSLGVLGDEQFF
v_gene: TRBV29-1; j_gene: TRBJ2-2; CDR3aa: CSVGVYGNTGELFF
v_gene: TRBV30; j_gene: TRBJ2-7; CDR3aa: CAWSVGYEQYF
v_gene: TRBV2; j_gene: TRBJ2-5; CDR3aa: CASLLVSETQYF
v_gene: TRBV10-3; j_gene: TRBJ1-1; CDR3aa: CAISQDIYNTEAFF
v_gene: TRBV28; j_gene: TRBJ1-6; CDR3aa: CASKEGQGFSSYNSPLHF
v_gene: TRBV27; j_gene: TRBJ2-1; CDR3aa: CASRTSGTSGYNEQFF
v_gene: TRBV4-1; j_gene: TRBJ2-1; CDR3aa: CASTSSPVGSSYNEQFF
v_gene: TRBV27; j_gene: TRBJ2-7; CDR3aa: CASSPAEGNEQYF